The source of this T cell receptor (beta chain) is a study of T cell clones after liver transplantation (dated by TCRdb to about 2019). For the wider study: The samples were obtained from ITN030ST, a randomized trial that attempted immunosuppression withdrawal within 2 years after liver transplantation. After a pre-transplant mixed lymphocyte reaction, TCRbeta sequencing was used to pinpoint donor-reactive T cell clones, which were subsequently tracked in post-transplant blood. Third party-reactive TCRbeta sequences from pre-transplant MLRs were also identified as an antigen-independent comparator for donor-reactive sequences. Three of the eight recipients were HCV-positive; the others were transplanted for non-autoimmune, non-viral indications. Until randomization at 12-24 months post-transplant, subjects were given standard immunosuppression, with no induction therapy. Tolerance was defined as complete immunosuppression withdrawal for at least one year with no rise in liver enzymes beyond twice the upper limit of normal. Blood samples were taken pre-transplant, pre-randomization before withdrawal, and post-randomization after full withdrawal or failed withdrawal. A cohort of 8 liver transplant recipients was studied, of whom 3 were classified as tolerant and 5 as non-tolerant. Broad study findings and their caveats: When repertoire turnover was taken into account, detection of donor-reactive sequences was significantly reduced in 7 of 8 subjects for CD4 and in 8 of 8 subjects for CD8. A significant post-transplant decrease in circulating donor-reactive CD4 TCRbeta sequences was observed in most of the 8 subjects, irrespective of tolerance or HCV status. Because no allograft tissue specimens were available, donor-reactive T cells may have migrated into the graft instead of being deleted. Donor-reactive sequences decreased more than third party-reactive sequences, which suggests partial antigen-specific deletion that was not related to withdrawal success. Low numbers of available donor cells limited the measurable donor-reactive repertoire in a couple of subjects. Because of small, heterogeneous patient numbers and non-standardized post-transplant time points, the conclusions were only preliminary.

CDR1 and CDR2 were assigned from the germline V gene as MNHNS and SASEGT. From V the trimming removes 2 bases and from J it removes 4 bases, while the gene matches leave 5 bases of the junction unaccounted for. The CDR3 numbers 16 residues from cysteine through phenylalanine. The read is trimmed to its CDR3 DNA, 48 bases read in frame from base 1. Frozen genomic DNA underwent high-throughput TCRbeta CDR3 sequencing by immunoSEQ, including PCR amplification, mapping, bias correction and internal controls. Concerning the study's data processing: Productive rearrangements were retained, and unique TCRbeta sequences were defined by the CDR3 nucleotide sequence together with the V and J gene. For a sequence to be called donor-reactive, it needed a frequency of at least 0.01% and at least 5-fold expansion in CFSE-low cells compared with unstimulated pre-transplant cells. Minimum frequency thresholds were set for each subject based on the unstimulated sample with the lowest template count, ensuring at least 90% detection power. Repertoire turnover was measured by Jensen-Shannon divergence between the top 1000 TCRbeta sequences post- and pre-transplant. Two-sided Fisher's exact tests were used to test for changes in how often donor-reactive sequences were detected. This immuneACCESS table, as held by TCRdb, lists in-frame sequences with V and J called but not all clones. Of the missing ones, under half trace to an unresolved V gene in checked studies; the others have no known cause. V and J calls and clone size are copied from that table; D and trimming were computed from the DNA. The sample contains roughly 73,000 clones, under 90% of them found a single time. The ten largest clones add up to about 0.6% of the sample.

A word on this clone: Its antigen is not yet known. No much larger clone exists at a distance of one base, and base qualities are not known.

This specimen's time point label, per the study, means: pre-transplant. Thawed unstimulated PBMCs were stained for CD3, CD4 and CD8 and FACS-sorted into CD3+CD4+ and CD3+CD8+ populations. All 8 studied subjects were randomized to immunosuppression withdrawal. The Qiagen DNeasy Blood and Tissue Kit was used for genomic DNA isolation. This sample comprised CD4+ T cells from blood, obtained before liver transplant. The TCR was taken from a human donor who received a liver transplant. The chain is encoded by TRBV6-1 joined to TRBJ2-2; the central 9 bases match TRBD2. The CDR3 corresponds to CASSELAGLVTGELFF. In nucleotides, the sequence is TGTGCCAGCAGTGAACTAGCGGGACTCGTCACCGGGGAGCTGTTTTTT.